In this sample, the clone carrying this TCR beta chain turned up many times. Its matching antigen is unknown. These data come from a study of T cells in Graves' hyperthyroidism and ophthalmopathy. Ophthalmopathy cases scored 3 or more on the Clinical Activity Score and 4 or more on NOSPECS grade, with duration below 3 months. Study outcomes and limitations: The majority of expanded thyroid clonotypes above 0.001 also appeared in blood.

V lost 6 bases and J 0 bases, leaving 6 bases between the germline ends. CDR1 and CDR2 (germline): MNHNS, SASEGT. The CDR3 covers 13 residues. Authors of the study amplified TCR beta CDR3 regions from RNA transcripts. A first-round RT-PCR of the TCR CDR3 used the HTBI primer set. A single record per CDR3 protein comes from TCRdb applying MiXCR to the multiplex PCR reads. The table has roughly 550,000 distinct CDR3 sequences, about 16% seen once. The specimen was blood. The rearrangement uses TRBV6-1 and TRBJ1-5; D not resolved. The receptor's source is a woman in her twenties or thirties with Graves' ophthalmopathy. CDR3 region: CASRQNSNQPQHF. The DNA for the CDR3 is TGTGCCAGCAGACAGAATAGCAATCAGCCCCAGCATTTT.